The 13 T cell receptor beta chains presented below share a single source sample, sequenced in a study of cytomegalovirus exposure and HLA in healthy donors. Use of 60 Vbeta and 13 Jbeta primers characterized the PCR. Repertoires were generated with immunoSEQ multiplex PCR, while TCRdb's copy carries only in-frame clones and drops some. The sample holds 150,000 to 200,000 clones, 82% seen once. Material for sequencing was PBMCs. The receptors here all came from a girl between 5 and 17 years old in good health and CMV-seropositive.

V gene TRBV4-1 combines with J gene TRBJ2-7, with 10 nucleotides matching TRBD2. The germline V gene encodes CDR1 MGHRA and CDR2 YSYEKL. This CDR3 comprises 15 residues. Trimming cost V 3 bases and J 4 bases; bases outside gene matches: 6. The CDR3 sequence: CASSHRLAGQYEQYF. The CDR3 coding sequence is TGCGCCAGCAGCCACCGACTAGCGGGTCAATACGAGCAGTACTTC.

The chain combines TRBV29-1 with TRBJ1-2; 7 positions agree with TRBD1. V shed 4 bases and J 4 bases; nucleotides not matched to a gene: 3. This CDR3 spans 12 amino acids. Germline V gene sequence: CDR1 SQVTM, CDR2 ANQGSEA. CDR3 sequence: CSVAQGGYGYTF. The CDR3 nucleotides are TGCAGCGTTGCTCAGGGGGGCTATGGCTACACCTTC.

The chain joins TRBV5-4 to TRBJ2-7; tentative D call: TRBD2 (7 bases). This CDR3 spans 15 amino acids. CDR1 SGHNT and CDR2 YYREEE come from the germline V gene (reference sequence). V dropped 2 bases and J dropped 1 base, with 13 bases sitting between them. The CDR3 protein is CASSLPGGTSYEQYF. The CDR3 bases are TGTGCCAGCAGCTTACCGGGGGGCACTTCCTACGAGCAGTACTTC. Using reference TRBV5-4 and TRBJ2-7 for the parts outside the CDR3, the full variable domain is ETGVTQSPTHLIKTRGQQVTLRCSSQSGHNTVSWYQQALGQGPQFIFQYYREEENGRGNFPPRFSGLQFPNYSSELNVNALELDDSALYLCASSLPGGTSYEQYFGPGTRLTVT.

This clone has only one observation. The chain uses TRBV28 and TRBJ2-1; weak D call: TRBD2 (5 bases). The V gene lost 3 bases and the J gene lost 5 bases, with 14 bases spanning the gap. The germline CDR1 and CDR2 sequences are MDHEN and SYDVKM. The CDR3 consists of 15 residues. In nucleotides, the CDR3 is TGTGCCAGCAGTTTTCGGAGGTTGAGCGACAATGAGCAGTTCTTC. This gives the protein CASSFRRLSDNEQFF.

The rearrangement joins TRBV5-4 to TRBJ2-6, with 8 bases identical to TRBD2. The germline V gene encodes CDR1 SGHNT and CDR2 YYREEE (reference sequence). J gave up 2 bases and V 4 bases, and 8 bases lay outside the gene matches. The CDR3 is made up of 17 amino acids. As DNA, the CDR3 is TGTGCCAGCAGCCCCCGGGGGGGGCTAACTGGGGCCAACGTCCTGACTTTC. Protein: CASSPRGGLTGANVLTF.

This chain uses TRBV28 with TRBJ2-7, with TRBD2 identical over 10 bases. The CDR3 is 15 amino acids. V lost 3 bases and J lost 2; bases outside the gene matches: 4. Per the germline V gene, CDR1 is MDHEN and CDR2 is SYDVKM. CDR3 protein: CASSLTSGRAYEQYF. CDR3 nucleotide sequence: TGTGCCAGCAGTTTGACCAGCGGGAGGGCCTACGAGCAGTACTTC.

The chain uses TRBV7-2 and TRBJ1-5, with TRBD1 matching over 9 bases. The CDR3 consists of 16 residues. V lost 1 base to trimming and J lost 5 bases; unmatched junction nucleotides: 6. CDR1 is SGHTA and CDR2 is FQGNSA in the germline V gene. CDR3 sequence (DNA): TGTGCCAGCAGCTTAGTTACGACAGGGGGATATCAGCCCCAGCATTTT. Amino acids: CASSLVTTGGYQPQHF.

The chain combines TRBV11-2 with TRBJ1-2, with D tentatively TRBD1 (5 bases). This CDR3 comprises 15 residues. Germline CDR1 and CDR2: SGHAT and FQNNGV. V lost 5 bases and J lost 1, with 14 bases in between. As DNA, the CDR3 is TGTGCCAGCAGCCCCGACGGGGGGTATAACTATGGCTACACCTTC. Translating it yields CASSPDGGYNYGYTF. The entire variable domain, with the rest obtained from reference TRBV11-2 and TRBJ1-2, is as follows: EAGVAQSPRYKIIEKRQSVAFWCNPISGHATLYWYQQILGQGPKLLIQFQNNGVVDDSQLPKDRFSAERLKGVDSTLKIQPAKLEDSAVYLCASSPDGGYNYGYTFGSGTRLTVV.

The genes are TRBV29-1 and TRBJ2-4; TRBD1 might be the D (6 bases). V lost 4 bases and J 6 bases, leaving 13 bases between the germline ends. Germline CDR1 SQVTM, CDR2 ANQGSEA. This CDR3 region has 13 residues. CDR3 nucleotide sequence: TGCAGCGTTGTCTCAGGGGTAGGAAACATTCAGTACTTC. It encodes CSVVSGVGNIQYF.

The chain links TRBV9 to TRBJ2-1; D is possibly TRBD1 (6 bases). V dropped 0 bases and J dropped 1 base, with 11 bases sitting between them. CDR3 length equals 16 residues. The V gene's germline CDR1 is SGDLS and CDR2 YYNGEE. The CDR3 nucleotides read TGTGCCAGCAGCGTAGGGGGGACAAGATCCTACAATGAGCAGTTCTTC. Translated: CASSVGGTRSYNEQFF.

The chain uses TRBV4-3 and TRBJ1-2, with 7 bases matching TRBD1. With 0 bases clipped from V and 5 bases from J, the junction kept 0 bases outside the gene matches. The CDR3 consists of 13 residues. Germline values: CDR1 LGHNA, CDR2 YSLEER. The DNA of the CDR3 is TGCGCCAGCAGCCAAGACAGGGGGTATGGCTACACCTTC. Its protein product is CASSQDRGYGYTF.

The genes are TRBV15 and TRBJ1-1; D unresolved. The germline gives CDR1 LNHNV, CDR2 YYDKDF (reference sequence). The CDR3 sequence is 15 residues long. V was trimmed by 0 bases and J by 1 base, leaving 9 bases between them. As DNA, the CDR3 is TGTGCCACCAGCAGAGATCAGGTCTGGAACACTGAAGCTTTCTTT. Translated: CATSRDQVWNTEAFF.

The genes are TRBV9 and TRBJ1-2; D is unresolved. Trimming removed 4 bases from V and 7 bases from J, with 14 bases in between. The length of the CDR3 is 13 residues. The germline gives CDR1 SGDLS, CDR2 YYNGEE. The CDR3 protein is CASSSRTDGGYTF. The DNA for the CDR3 is TGTGCCAGCAGCTCCCGGACTGATGGTGGCTACACCTTC. The variable domain in full, with the rest retrieved from reference TRBV9 and TRBJ1-2, is DSGVTQTPKHLITATGQRVTLRCSPRSGDLSVYWYQQSLDQGLQFLIQYYNGEERAKGNILERFSAQQFPDLHSELNLSSLELGDSALYFCASSSRTDGGYTFGSGTRLTVV.